This TCR beta chain is drawn from a study of blood T cell repertoires in COVID-19. Study context: The cDNA or gDNA used as material had been derived from T cells, B-cell-depleted T cells, or PBMCs.

As handled by the study authors: Amplification of reference gene primers provided the estimated nucleated cell counts. Repertoires were generated with immunoSEQ multiplex PCR, while TCRdb's copy carries only in-frame clones and drops some. V, J and clone size reflect that table, while D and trimming were determined from the DNA. The sample has approximately 160,000 clones; around four fifths are singletons. Participants spanned ages roughly 18 to 90 years and resided in fewer than 30 US areas. Trimming took off 8 bases at V and 2 bases at J, with 13 bases between the two ends. This CDR3 spans 13 amino acids. Germline assignment: CDR1 SQVTM and CDR2 ANQGSEA.

Sequencing was done on a sample of PBMCs or T cells enriched from blood (not recorded which). This clonotype originated in a man aged 45 to 65 who had recovered from COVID-19. The chain is built from TRBV29-1 and TRBJ2-1; tentatively, D is TRBD1 (5 bases). The DNA for the CDR3 is TGCAGCTTTAGCAGGGTTGCCTACAATGAGCAGTTCTTC. This codes for CSFSRVAYNEQFF.